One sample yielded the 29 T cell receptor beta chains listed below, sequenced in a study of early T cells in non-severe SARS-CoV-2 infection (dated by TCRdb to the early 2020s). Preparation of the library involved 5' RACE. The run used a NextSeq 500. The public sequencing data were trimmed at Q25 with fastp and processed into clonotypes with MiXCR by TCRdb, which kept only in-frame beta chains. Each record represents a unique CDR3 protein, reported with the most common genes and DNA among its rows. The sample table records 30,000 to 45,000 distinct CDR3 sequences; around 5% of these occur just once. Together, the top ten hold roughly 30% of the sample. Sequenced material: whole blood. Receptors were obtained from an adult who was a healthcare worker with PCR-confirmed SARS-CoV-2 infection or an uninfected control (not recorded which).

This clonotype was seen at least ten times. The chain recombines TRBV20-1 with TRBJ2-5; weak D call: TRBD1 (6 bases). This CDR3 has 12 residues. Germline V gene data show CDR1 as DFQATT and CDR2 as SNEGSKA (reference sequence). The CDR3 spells CSGRGHQETQYF. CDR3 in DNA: TGCAGCGGCAGGGGACACCAAGAGACCCAGTACTTC.

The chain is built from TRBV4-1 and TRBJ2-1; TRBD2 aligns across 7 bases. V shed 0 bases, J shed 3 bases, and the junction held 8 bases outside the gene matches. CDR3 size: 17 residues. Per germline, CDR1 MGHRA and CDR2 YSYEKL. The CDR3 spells CASSQDLPRGSYNEQFF. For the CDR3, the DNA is TGCGCCAGCAGCCAAGATCTCCCGCGCGGGAGCTACAATGAGCAGTTCTTC.

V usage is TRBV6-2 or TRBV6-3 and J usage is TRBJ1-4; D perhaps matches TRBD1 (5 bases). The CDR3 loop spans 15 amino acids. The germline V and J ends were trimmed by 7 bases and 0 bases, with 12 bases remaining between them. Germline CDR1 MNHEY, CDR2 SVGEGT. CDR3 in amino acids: CASIRDGSTNEKLFF. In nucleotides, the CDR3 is TGTGCCAGCATCCGGGACGGGTCAACTAATGAAAAACTGTTTTTT.

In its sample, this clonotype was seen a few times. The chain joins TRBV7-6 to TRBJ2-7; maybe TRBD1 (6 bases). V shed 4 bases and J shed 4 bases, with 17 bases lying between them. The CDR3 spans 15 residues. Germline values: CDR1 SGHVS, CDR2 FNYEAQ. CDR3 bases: TGTGCCAGCAGCTCCCAGTCCCAGGGGATATACGAGCAGTACTTC. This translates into CASSSQSQGIYEQYF. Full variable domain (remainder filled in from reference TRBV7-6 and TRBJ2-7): GAGVSQSPRYKVTKRGQDVALRCDPISGHVSLYWYRQALGQGPEFLTYFNYEAQQDKSGLPNDRFSAERPEGSISTLTIQRTEQRDSAMYRCASSSQSQGIYEQYFGPGTRLTVT.

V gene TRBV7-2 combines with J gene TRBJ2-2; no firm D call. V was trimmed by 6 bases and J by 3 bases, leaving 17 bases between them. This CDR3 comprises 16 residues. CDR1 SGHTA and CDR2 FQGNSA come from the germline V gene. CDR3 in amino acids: CASRGKPIRDTGELFF. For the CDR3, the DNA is TGTGCCAGCAGGGGCAAACCAATTCGGGACACCGGGGAGCTGTTTTTT.

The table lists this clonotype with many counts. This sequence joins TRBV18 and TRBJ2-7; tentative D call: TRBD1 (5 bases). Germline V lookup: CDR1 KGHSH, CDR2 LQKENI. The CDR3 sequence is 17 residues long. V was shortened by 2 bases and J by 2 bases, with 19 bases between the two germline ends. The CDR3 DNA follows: TGTGCCAGCTCACCAATCGGTAGGGGATCCCGTCCCTACGAGCAGTACTTC. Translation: CASSPIGRGSRPYEQYF.

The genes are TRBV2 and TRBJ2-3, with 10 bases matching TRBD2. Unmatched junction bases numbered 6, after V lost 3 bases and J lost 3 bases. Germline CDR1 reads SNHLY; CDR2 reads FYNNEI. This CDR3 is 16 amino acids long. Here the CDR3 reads CASSDGLAGVTDTQYF. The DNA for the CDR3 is TGTGCCAGCAGTGATGGGCTAGCGGGAGTAACAGATACGCAGTATTTT.

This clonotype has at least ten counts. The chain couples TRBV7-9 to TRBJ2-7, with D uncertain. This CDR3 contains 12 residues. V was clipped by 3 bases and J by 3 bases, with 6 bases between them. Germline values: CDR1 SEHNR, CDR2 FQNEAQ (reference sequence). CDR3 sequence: CASSFGYYEQYF. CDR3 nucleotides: TGTGCCAGCAGCTTCGGGTACTACGAGCAGTACTTC.

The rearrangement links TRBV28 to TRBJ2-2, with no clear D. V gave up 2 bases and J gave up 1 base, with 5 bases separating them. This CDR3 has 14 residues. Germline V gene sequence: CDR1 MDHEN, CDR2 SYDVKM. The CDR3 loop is CASSLGGNTGELFF. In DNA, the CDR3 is TGTGCCAGCAGTTTAGGCGGGAACACCGGGGAGCTGTTTTTT.

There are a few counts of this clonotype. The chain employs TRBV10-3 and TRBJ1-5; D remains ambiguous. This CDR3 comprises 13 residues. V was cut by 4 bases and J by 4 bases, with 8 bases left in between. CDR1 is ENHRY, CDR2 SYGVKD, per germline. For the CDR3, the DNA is TGTGCCATCAGTGTTTTCGGGAATCAGCCCCAGCATTTT. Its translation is CAISVFGNQPQHF.

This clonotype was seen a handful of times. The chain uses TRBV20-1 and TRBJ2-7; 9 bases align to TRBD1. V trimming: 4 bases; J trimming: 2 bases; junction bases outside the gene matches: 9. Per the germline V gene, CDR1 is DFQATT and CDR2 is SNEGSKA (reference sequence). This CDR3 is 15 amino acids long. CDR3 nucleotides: TGCAGTGCTATCCCGGGACAGGGCTTAACCTACGAGCAGTACTTC. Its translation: CSAIPGQGLTYEQYF.

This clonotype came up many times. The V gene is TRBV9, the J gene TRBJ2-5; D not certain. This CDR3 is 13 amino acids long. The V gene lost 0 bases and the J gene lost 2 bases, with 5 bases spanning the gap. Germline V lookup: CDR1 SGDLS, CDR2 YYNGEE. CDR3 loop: CASSVGLQETQYF. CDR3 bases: TGTGCCAGCAGCGTAGGGCTACAAGAGACCCAGTACTTC.

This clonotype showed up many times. This CDR3 reads CASSPGLGDSEQFF. In nucleotides, the CDR3 is TGTGCCAGCAGCCCGGGACTAGGTGACAGTGAGCAGTTCTTC. J is TRBJ2-1 and V is TRBV5-6; 8 bases fit TRBD2. Looked up from germline, CDR1 is SGHDT and CDR2 is YYEEEE. The V segment lost 4 bases and the J segment 9 bases; nucleotides outside the gene matches: 9. The CDR3 extends over 14 amino acids.

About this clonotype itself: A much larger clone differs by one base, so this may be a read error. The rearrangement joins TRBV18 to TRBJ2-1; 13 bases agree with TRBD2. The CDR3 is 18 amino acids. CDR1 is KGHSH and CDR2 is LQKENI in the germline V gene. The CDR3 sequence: CAGSPSGTSGGAYNEQFF. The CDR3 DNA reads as TGTGCCGGCTCACCCTCCGGTACTAGCGGGGGGGCCTACAATGAGCAGTTCTTC.

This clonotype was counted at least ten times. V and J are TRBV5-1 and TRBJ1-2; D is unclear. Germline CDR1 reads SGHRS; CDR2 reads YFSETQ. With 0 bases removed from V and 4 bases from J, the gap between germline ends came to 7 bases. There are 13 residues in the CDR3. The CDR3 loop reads CASSLDRAYGYTF. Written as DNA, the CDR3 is TGCGCCAGCAGCTTGGATAGGGCCTATGGCTACACCTTC.

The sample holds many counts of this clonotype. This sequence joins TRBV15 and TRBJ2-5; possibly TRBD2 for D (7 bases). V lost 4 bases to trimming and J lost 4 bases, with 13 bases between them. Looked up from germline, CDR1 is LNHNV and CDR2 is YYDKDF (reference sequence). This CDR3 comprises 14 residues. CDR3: CATSKGGAAETQYF. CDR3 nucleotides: TGTGCCACCAGCAAAGGGGGGGCCGCAGAGACCCAGTACTTC.

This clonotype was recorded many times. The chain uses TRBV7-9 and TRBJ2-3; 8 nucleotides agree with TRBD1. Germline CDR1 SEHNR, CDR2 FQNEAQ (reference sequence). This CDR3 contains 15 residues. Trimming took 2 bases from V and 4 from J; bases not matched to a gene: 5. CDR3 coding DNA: TGTGCCAGCAGCTTAATGGCAGGGGGCGCAGATACGCAGTATTTT. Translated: CASSLMAGGADTQYF.

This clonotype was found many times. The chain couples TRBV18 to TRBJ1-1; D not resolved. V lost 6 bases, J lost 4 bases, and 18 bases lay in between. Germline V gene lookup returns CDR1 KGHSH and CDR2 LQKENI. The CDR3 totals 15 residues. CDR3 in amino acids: CASSPPRGWSTEAFF. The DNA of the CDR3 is TGTGCCAGCTCCCCCCCCAGAGGATGGAGCACTGAAGCTTTCTTT.

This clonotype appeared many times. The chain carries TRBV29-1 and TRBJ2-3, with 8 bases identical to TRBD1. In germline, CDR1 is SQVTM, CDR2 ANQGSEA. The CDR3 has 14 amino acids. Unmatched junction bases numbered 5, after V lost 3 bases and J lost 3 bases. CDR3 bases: TGCAGCGTTGAGGCTTGGGACAGGACAGATACGCAGTATTTT. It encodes CSVEAWDRTDTQYF.

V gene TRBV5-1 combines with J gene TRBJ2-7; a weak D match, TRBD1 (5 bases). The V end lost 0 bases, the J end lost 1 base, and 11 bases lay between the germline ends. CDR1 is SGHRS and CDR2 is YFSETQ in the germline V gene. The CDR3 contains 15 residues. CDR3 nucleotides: TGCGCCAGCAGCTTGGAGGCAGGGCTTTCCTACGAGCAGTACTTC. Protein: CASSLEAGLSYEQYF.

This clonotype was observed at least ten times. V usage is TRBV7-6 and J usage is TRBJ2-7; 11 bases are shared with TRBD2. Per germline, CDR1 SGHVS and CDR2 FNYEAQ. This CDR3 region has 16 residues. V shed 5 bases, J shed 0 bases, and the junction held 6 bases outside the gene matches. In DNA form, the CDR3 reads TGTGCCAGCAGCCCAATACTAGCGGGAGCCTCCTACGAGCAGTACTTC. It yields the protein CASSPILAGASYEQYF. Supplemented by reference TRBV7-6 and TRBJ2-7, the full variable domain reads GAGVSQSPRYKVTKRGQDVALRCDPISGHVSLYWYRQALGQGPEFLTYFNYEAQQDKSGLPNDRFSAERPEGSISTLTIQRTEQRDSAMYRCASSPILAGASYEQYFGPGTRLTVT.

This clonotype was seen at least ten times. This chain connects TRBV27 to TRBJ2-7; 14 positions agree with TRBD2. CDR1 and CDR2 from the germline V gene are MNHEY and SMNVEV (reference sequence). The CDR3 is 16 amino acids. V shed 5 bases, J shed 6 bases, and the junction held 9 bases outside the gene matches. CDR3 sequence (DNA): TGTGCCAGCAGTCCCCGGACTAGCGGGGGGTCTGTCGAGCAGTACTTC. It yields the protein CASSPRTSGGSVEQYF.

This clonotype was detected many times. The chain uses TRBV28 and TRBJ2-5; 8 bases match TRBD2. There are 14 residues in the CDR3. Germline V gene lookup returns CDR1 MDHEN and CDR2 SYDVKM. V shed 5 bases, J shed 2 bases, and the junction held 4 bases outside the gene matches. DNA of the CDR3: TGTGCCAGCAGTGTAGCGGGAAGACAAGAGACCCAGTACTTC. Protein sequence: CASSVAGRQETQYF.

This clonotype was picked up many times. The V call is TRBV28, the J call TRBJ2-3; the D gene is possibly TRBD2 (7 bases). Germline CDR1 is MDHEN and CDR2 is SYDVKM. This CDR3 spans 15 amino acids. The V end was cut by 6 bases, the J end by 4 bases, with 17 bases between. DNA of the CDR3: TGTGCCAGCAGCTCTAGCGGAGGGGGAGCAGATACGCAGTATTTT. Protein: CASSSSGGGADTQYF.

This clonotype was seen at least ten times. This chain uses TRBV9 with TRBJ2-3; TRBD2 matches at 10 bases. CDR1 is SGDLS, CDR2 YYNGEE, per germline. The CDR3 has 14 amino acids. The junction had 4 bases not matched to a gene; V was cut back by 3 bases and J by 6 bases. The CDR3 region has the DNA TGTGCCAGCAGCGAACTAGCGGGACATGATACGCAGTATTTT. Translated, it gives CASSELAGHDTQYF.

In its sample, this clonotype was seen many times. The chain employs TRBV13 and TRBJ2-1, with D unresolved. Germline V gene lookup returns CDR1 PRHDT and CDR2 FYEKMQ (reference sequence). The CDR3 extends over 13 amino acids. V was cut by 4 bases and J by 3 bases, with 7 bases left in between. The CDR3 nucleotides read TGTGCCAGCAGCTGGGCGCTCTACAATGAGCAGTTCTTC. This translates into CASSWALYNEQFF.

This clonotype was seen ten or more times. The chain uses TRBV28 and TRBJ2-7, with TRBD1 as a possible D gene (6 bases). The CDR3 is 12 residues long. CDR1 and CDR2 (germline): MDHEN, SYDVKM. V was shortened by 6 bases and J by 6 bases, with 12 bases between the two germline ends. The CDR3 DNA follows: TGTGCCAGCAGATTACAGGGTCCCGAGCAGTACTTC. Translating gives CASRLQGPEQYF. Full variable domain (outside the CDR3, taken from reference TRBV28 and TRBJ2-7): DVKVTQSSRYLVKRTGEKVFLECVQDMDHENMFWYRQDPGLGLRLIYFSYDVKMKEKGDIPEGYSVSREKKERFSLILESASTNQTSMYLCASRLQGPEQYFGPGTRLTVT.

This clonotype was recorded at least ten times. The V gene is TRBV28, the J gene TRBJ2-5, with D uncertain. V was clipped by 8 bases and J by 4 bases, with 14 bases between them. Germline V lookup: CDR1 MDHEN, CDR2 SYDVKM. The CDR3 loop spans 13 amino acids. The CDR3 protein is CASSSPVRETQYF. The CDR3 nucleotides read TGTGCCAGCTCATCCCCAGTTCGAGAGACCCAGTACTTC.

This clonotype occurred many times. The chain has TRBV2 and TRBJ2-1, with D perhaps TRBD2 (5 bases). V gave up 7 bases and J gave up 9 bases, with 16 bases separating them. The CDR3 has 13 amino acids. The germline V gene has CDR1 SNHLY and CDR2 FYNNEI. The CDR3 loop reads CASTSNPGGEQFF. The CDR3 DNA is TGTGCCAGCACCTCGAACCCAGGAGGTGAGCAGTTCTTC.